The 19 T cell receptor beta chains listed next were all sequenced from one sample in a study of glioma-infiltrating T cells after dendritic cell vaccination. Measured with immunoSEQ multiplex PCR; TCRdb has only the in-frame clones, and not every one. The top ten hold less than 8% of the sample, which has tens of thousands of clones, 81% seen once. Specimen: blood, collected before dendritic cell vaccination. Receptors originate from a human donor with glioblastoma.

This sequence joins TRBV25-1 and TRBJ1-2, with no clear D. The germline V and J ends were trimmed by 3 bases and 1 base, with 9 bases remaining between them. CDR1 is MGHDK and CDR2 is SYGVNS in the germline V gene. The CDR3 length is 14 residues. CDR3 sequence reads: CASSDAWFNYGYTF. CDR3 DNA sequence: TGTGCCAGCAGTGATGCGTGGTTTAACTATGGCTACACCTTC.

This clone was recorded once. In DNA, the CDR3 is TGCGCCAGCAGCTTTGAAAAGGAGGAGTACGAGCAGTACTTC. It codes for CASSFEKEEYEQYF. The rearrangement links TRBV5-1 to TRBJ2-7, with D perhaps matching TRBD2 (5 bases). V lost 2 bases, J lost 4 bases, and 13 bases lay in between. Germline CDR1 reads SGHRS; CDR2 reads YFSETQ. CDR3 length equals 14 residues.

The rearrangement uses TRBV5-1 and TRBJ1-4; 9 positions match TRBD1. With V trimmed by 0 bases and J by 8 bases, 5 bases remained unmatched. The CDR3 is made up of 15 amino acids. Germline V gene lookup returns CDR1 SGHRS and CDR2 YFSETQ. The CDR3 DNA follows: TGCGCCAGCAGCTTGGAAGGACAGGGGCTCGAAAAACTGTTTTTT. Encoded protein: CASSLEGQGLEKLFF.

The chain employs TRBV7-9 and TRBJ2-1; TRBD2 matches at 9 bases. CDR1 is SEHNR, CDR2 FQNEAQ, per germline (reference sequence). This CDR3 contains 16 residues. The V and J ends lost 5 bases and 4 bases, in that order; junction bases with no gene match: 9. In DNA, the CDR3 is TGTGCCAGCAGCCGGGGGCGGGGGGGCAGTTACAATGAGCAGTTCTTC. Translating it yields CASSRGRGGSYNEQFF.

The gene calls are TRBV7-2 and TRBJ1-2, with 8 bases that match TRBD1. The length of the CDR3 is 15 residues. Trimming at V came to 5 bases and at J to 7 bases, leaving 12 bases not matched to a gene. Germline CDR1 and CDR2: SGHTA and FQGNSA. For the CDR3, the DNA is TGTGCCAGCAGCCCACCGGGACAGGTTTTTGGTGGCTACACCTTC. Its protein is CASSPPGQVFGGYTF.

V and J are TRBV6-1 and TRBJ1-1; D is uncertain. This CDR3 has 16 residues. Germline CDR1 MNHNS, CDR2 SASEGT. Trimming left V 1 base short and J 3 bases short, with 15 bases between. The chain's CDR3 is CASSEVRSVRYTEAFF. The CDR3 region has the DNA TGTGCCAGCAGTGAAGTACGATCAGTGAGGTACACTGAAGCTTTCTTT.

V and J are TRBV7-6 and TRBJ2-7; 8 bases fit TRBD1. J was trimmed by 4 bases and V by 5 bases; bases with no gene match: 4. The CDR3 covers 13 residues. Germline V gene data show CDR1 as SGHVS and CDR2 as FNYEAQ. The CDR3 DNA follows: TGTGCCAGCAGCCAACAGGGGGGTTACGAGCAGTACTTC. Translation gives CASSQQGGYEQYF.

The chain recombines TRBV9 with TRBJ1-5; 10 positions agree with TRBD1. Unmatched junction bases numbered 13, after V lost 4 bases and J lost 0 bases. In germline, CDR1 is SGDLS, CDR2 YYNGEE. The CDR3 length is 19 residues. The CDR3 is CASSPLADRGKNSNQPQHF. CDR3 DNA sequence: TGTGCCAGCAGCCCCCTCGCGGACAGGGGGAAAAATAGCAATCAGCCCCAGCATTTT.

This clone was found once. Within the sample, other DNA sequences also encode this same CDR3. The CDR3 DNA is TGCGCCAGCAGCCCCGGGACAGTTCAAGAGACCCAGTACTTC. This encodes CASSPGTVQETQYF. The V call is TRBV5-1, the J call TRBJ2-5; 7 bases map to TRBD1. The CDR3 is made up of 14 amino acids. Germline CDR1 reads SGHRS; CDR2 reads YFSETQ. V lost 4 bases and J lost 2; bases outside the gene matches: 5.

The chain couples TRBV5-6 to TRBJ2-1, with TRBD2 identical over 9 bases. CDR3 size: 19 residues. Per the germline V gene, CDR1 is SGHDT and CDR2 is YYEEEE. With V trimmed by 6 bases and J by 0 bases, 16 bases remained unmatched. CDR3 sequence (DNA): TGTGCCAGCAAGACGACAAACCCTAGCGGGAAGAGCTCCTACAATGAGCAGTTCTTC. This translates into CASKTTNPSGKSSYNEQFF.

V usage is TRBV7-2 and J usage is TRBJ2-7; the match to TRBD1 covers 7 bases. Germline lookup yields CDR1 SGHTA and CDR2 FQGNSA. Trimming removed 1 base from V and 3 bases from J; junction bases left unmatched: 6. The CDR3 loop spans 15 amino acids. The CDR3 loop reads CASSLEGGQHYEQYF. The CDR3 bases are TGTGCCAGCAGCTTAGAAGGGGGACAGCACTACGAGCAGTACTTC. The complete variable domain, with remaining parts taken from reference TRBV7-2 and TRBJ2-7, reads GAGVSQSPSNKVTEKGKDVELRCDPISGHTALYWYRQSLGQGLEFLIYFQGNSAPDKSGLPSDRFSAERTGGSVSTLTIQRTQQEDSAVYLCASSLEGGQHYEQYFGPGTRLTVT.

The chain employs TRBV6-5 and TRBJ1-1; perhaps TRBD1 as D (6 bases). From germline, CDR1 is MNHEY and CDR2 SVGAGI. The CDR3 has 16 residues. The V and J ends lost 4 bases and 4 bases respectively, with 19 bases between them. CDR3 sequence (DNA): TGTGCCAGCAGTTTCCGGGACACCAGGGTATCCACTGAAGCTTTCTTT. It codes for CASSFRDTRVSTEAFF.

The chain combines TRBV7-9 with TRBJ1-2; 9 nucleotides agree with TRBD1. After removal of 1 base from V and 4 bases from J, the junction contained 13 bases not matched to a gene. CDR1 is SEHNR and CDR2 is FQNEAQ in the germline V gene (reference sequence). This CDR3 is built from 18 residues. CDR3 in DNA: TGTGCCAGCAGCTTAGAGTCGGGACAGGGAGGCCCCTTCTATGGCTACACCTTC. Protein sequence: CASSLESGQGGPFYGYTF.

J is TRBJ2-7 and V is TRBV5-6; 12 nucleotides line up with TRBD1. V gave up 4 bases and J gave up 5 bases; unmatched junction bases: 7. The CDR3 is 15 amino acids. Germline lookup yields CDR1 SGHDT and CDR2 YYEEEE. The DNA for the CDR3 is TGTGCCAGCAGCCGGGGGGGGACAGGGGGCCACGAGCAGTACTTC. Amino acids: CASSRGGTGGHEQYF.

The rearrangement links TRBV9 to TRBJ2-7, with 9 bases lining up with TRBD1. The CDR3 runs 15 residues. From germline, CDR1 is SGDLS and CDR2 YYNGEE. J lost 4 bases, V lost 0 bases, and 5 bases had no gene match. CDR3 residues: CASSVGWDRVYEQYF. In nucleotides, the CDR3 is TGTGCCAGCAGCGTAGGCTGGGACAGGGTGTACGAGCAGTACTTC.

Points on this clone: Germline and junction disagree at one end, which may indicate a read error. The gene calls are TRBV20-1 and TRBJ1-6; D remains unclear. The germline gives CDR1 DFQATT, CDR2 SNEGSKA (reference sequence). This CDR3 is built from 11 residues. The CDR3, as DNA: TGCAGTGCTAGAGATCTAGACGACCCGGTATTT. It translates to CSARDLDDPVF.

This clone was counted ten times or more. The chain combines TRBV9 with TRBJ1-1, with D unresolved. CDR1 and CDR2 (germline): SGDLS, YYNGEE. V lost 4 bases to trimming and J lost 2 bases, with 15 bases between them. The CDR3 extends over 15 amino acids. The CDR3 region has the DNA TGTGCCAGCAGCACCCGGGAGTCCGGAAACACTGAAGCTTTCTTT. This sequence encodes CASSTRESGNTEAFF.

This clone appeared once. The DNA of the CDR3 is TGTGCCAGCAGCCAAGAAGGACAGGGGAAACTAAGGCGAGCTTTCTTT. Its translation: CASSQEGQGKLRRAFF. The chain couples TRBV4-2 to TRBJ1-1, with TRBD1 matching over 9 bases. The CDR3 is 16 amino acids. The J segment lost 10 bases and the V segment lost 0 bases, leaving 12 bases of the junction unmatched. CDR1 and CDR2 (germline): LGHNA, YNFKEQ.

V usage is TRBV7-3 and J usage is TRBJ2-7; 16 bases match TRBD2. The CDR3 consists of 17 residues. The V gene's germline CDR1 is SGHTA and CDR2 FQGTGA. The V segment lost 5 bases and the J segment 6 bases; nucleotides outside the gene matches: 10. The chain's CDR3 is CASSQGLAGGPPPEQYF. CDR3 sequence (DNA): TGTGCCAGCAGCCAGGGACTAGCGGGGGGGCCGCCGCCCGAGCAGTACTTC. Variable domain in full (rest from reference TRBV7-3 and TRBJ2-7): GAGVSQTPSNKVTEKGKYVELRCDPISGHTALYWYRQSLGQGPEFLIYFQGTGAADDSGLPNDRFFAVRPEGSVSTLKIQRTERGDSAVYLCASSQGLAGGPPPEQYFGPGTRLTVT.